The entry that follows covers one T cell receptor beta chain sequence. The target of this receptor is not known. No base quality values were provided; no much bigger clone lies one nucleotide off. The donors were included in the validation cohort of 120 subjects, a group kept apart from the 666-subject first cohort. V is shortened by 6 bases, J by 1 base, and the region joining them spans 15 bases. The CDR3 contains 15 residues, cysteine and phenylalanine counted. CDR3 DNA is the only sequence kept; it has 45 bases, read in frame from the first base. From the germline V gene, CDR1 is MNHEY and CDR2 is SVGAGI. Library preparation employed the immunoSEQ multiplex PCR assay. The authors' pipeline ran thus. A statistical classification framework was developed to diagnose cytomegalovirus status using the catalog of TCR beta chain sequences. Held by TCRdb, this immuneACCESS table contains in-frame sequences only and omits some clones. Under half of the omission traces to an unresolved V gene where checked; the cause of the rest is unknown. V and J calls and clone size are given by that table; D and trimming were obtained from the DNA. The sample has some 99,000 clones on record, roughly 86% of them singletons. The ten largest clones represent approximately 2.3% of the sample.

The sample originates from a study of cytomegalovirus exposure and HLA in healthy donors (dated by TCRdb to between 2016 and 2019). In terms of the full investigation: The roughly 700 repertoires of the first cohort and the approximately 130 validation repertoires were produced on the same platform, according to a later analysis. The aim of the study was to test whether cataloging public T cell receptors could identify signatures of past pathogen exposure. A separate validation cohort of approximately 130 different subjects was used in addition to the roughly 700-subject first cohort. High-throughput TCR immunosequencing, statistical association of individual TCRs with disease status, and machine learning were combined to predict cytomegalovirus infection status.

Broad study findings and their caveats: A total of 150 or so TCR beta chains were listed by the study as associated with cytomegalovirus. Cytomegalovirus status was reported to be diagnosed by the classifier with high specificity and sensitivity in both the original and validation cohorts. Three of the identified cytomegalovirus-associated TCR beta chains were confirmed in vitro to be specific for cytomegalovirus antigens. A later analysis had no HLA typing for the validation cohort, so co-occurrence there was scored across all 130 or so repertoires. The authors suggested that the approach could potentially be extended to other disease states and immunological phenotypes. Most TCR sequences were seen in very few donors, while some public TCRs were found in many individuals. In a later analysis, TCRs clustered in the first cohort were found to also tend to co-occur in the roughly 130 validation repertoires, with approximately 95% of cluster scores above 0.

The sequenced sample consisted of PBMCs. The receptor was isolated from a woman between 18 and 29 years old in good health and CMV-seronegative. The chain joins TRBV6-5 to TRBJ1-1, with an unclear D gene assignment. The DNA reads TGTGCCAGCAGCCCCTGGGGAGCCTGGAACACTGAAGCTTTCTTT. This translates into CASSPWGAWNTEAFF.